This record looks at one TCR beta chain sequence and its context. The target antigen is unknown. This sample is part of a study of vaccination and CD4 T cells after COVID-19. Stated treatment: roughly 10-day PBMC culture with coronavirus spike peptide pools or control peptides (ViraFEST assay). Sequencing of the DNA from cultured CD4+ T cells was carried out with the Oncomine TCR Beta short-read assay. In TCRdb, the PCR reads were re-called with MiXCR into one record per CDR3 protein. The sample has around 12,000 distinct CDR3 sequences, around 47% seen once. Trimming shortened V by 3 bases and J by 5 bases, and 14 bases separated the two germline ends. Germline values: CDR1 SEHNR, CDR2 FQNEAQ (reference sequence). The CDR3 spans 14 residues.

The V call is TRBV7-9, the J call TRBJ2-7; D is possibly TRBD1 (5 bases). Sequenced input: CD4+ T cells from blood, cultured in vitro. The sequence derives from a human donor who had recovered from COVID-19. The CDR3 protein is CASSFQGPWDEQYF. The DNA of the CDR3 is TGTGCCAGCAGCTTTCAGGGTCCCTGGGACGAGCAGTACTTC.